The 9 T cell receptor beta chains below come from one sample, sequenced in a study of blood T cell repertoires in COVID-19. The table came from immunoSEQ multiplex PCR; TCRdb's copy has only in-frame clones and leaves some out. The repertoire holds 250,000 to 300,000 clones, about 88% seen once, with around 12% in the top ten. What was sequenced was peripheral blood. Receptors were obtained from a woman between 65 and 79 years old with COVID-19, enrolled during active disease.

The gene calls are TRBV7-6 and TRBJ2-7; 7 nucleotides align to TRBD1. Germline lookup yields CDR1 SGHVS and CDR2 FNYEAQ. This CDR3 contains 15 residues. Trimming removed 4 bases from V and 2 bases from J; junction bases left unmatched: 8. CDR3 protein: CASSSETGSPYEQYF. The CDR3 nucleotides read TGTGCCAGCAGCTCCGAGACAGGGAGCCCCTACGAGCAGTACTTC.

The chain is built from TRBV3-1 (or the pseudogene TRBV3-2) and TRBJ2-7, with 8 positions matching TRBD2. This CDR3 contains 14 residues. Germline assignment: CDR1 LGHDT and CDR2 YNNKEL (reference sequence). Unmatched junction bases numbered 3, after V lost 4 bases and J lost 1 base. Here the CDR3 reads CASSRGGLSYEQYF. In DNA form, the CDR3 reads TGTGCCAGCAGCCGCGGGGGGTTATCCTACGAGCAGTACTTC.

The chain joins TRBV5-6 to TRBJ2-7, with D possibly being TRBD1 (6 bases). This CDR3 contains 13 residues. Looked up from germline, CDR1 is SGHDT and CDR2 is YYEEEE. V was shortened by 3 bases and J by 2 bases, with 9 bases between the two germline ends. CDR3 region: CASSSDRTYEQYF. The CDR3, as DNA: TGTGCCAGCAGCTCCGACAGGACCTACGAGCAGTACTTC.

The chain combines TRBV5-4 with TRBJ1-2, with D uncertain. Trimming took off 0 bases at V and 0 bases at J, with 6 bases between the two ends. The CDR3 sequence is 14 residues long. Germline V lookup: CDR1 SGHNT, CDR2 YYREEE (reference sequence). Here the CDR3 reads CASSLDSPNYGYTF. The CDR3 bases are TGTGCCAGCAGCTTGGACAGCCCTAACTATGGCTACACCTTC. Complete variable domain (other parts from reference TRBV5-4 and TRBJ1-2): ETGVTQSPTHLIKTRGQQVTLRCSSQSGHNTVSWYQQALGQGPQFIFQYYREEENGRGNFPPRFSGLQFPNYSSELNVNALELDDSALYLCASSLDSPNYGYTFGSGTRLTVV.

This clone was seen more than once but under ten times. This chain connects TRBV19 to TRBJ2-2; D not resolved. Germline lookup yields CDR1 LNHDA and CDR2 SQIVND (reference sequence). CDR3 length: 13 residues. The germline V and J ends were trimmed by 6 bases and 3 bases, with 8 bases remaining between them. The CDR3 bases are TGTGCCAGTAGCATGGGCGACACCGGGGAGCTGTTTTTT. This encodes CASSMGDTGELFF.

V and J are TRBV5-1 and TRBJ1-6; possible D gene TRBD1, 6 bases. The CDR3 runs 15 residues. CDR1 SGHRS and CDR2 YFSETQ come from the germline V gene. Between the trimmed V and J ends, which lost 4 bases and 6 bases, there was a span of 14 bases. The chain's CDR3 is CASSEQGNGNSPLHF. The CDR3 DNA reads TGCGCCAGCAGCGAACAGGGTAACGGTAATTCACCCCTCCACTTT.

V gene TRBV11-2 combines with J gene TRBJ2-7; 8 bases are a match to TRBD1. CDR1 is SGHAT, CDR2 FQNNGV, per germline. The V segment lost 3 bases and the J segment 1 base; nucleotides outside the gene matches: 2. The CDR3 extends over 14 amino acids. CDR3 loop: CASSFRQGSYEQYF. DNA for the CDR3: TGTGCCAGCAGCTTTCGACAGGGGTCCTACGAGCAGTACTTC. The full variable domain, completed using reference TRBV11-2 and TRBJ2-7, is EAGVAQSPRYKIIEKRQSVAFWCNPISGHATLYWYQQILGQGPKLLIQFQNNGVVDDSQLPKDRFSAERLKGVDSTLKIQPAKLEDSAVYLCASSFRQGSYEQYFGPGTRLTVT.

The chain has TRBV11-2 and TRBJ1-5, with D maybe TRBD1 (6 bases). The CDR3 covers 15 residues. Germline V gives CDR1 SGHAT, CDR2 FQNNGV. Trimming stripped 5 bases from V and 7 bases from J, with 18 bases between. The DNA for the CDR3 is TGTGCCAGCAGCGCCTCGGGGGGGGCTGGGCAGCCCCAGCATTTT. It yields the protein CASSASGGAGQPQHF.

The gene calls are TRBV6-6 and TRBJ2-3; the D gene is possibly TRBD2 (7 bases). CDR3 length: 15 residues. The V gene's germline CDR1 is MNHNY and CDR2 SVGAGI (reference sequence). V was pared by 6 bases and J by 2 bases, with 15 bases between. CDR3 amino acids: CASRQKGGSTDTQYF. CDR3 DNA: TGTGCCAGCAGACAAAAGGGGGGGTCCACAGATACGCAGTATTTT.